Listed below are T cell receptor beta chains from one sample, sequenced in a study of cytomegalovirus exposure and HLA in healthy donors. The assay was immunoSEQ multiplex PCR, and TCRdb's table has in-frame clones only and misses some. The table has about 140,000 clones, more than 75% seen once. The sample taken for sequencing was PBMCs. The receptors derive from a female donor in good health and CMV-seronegative. CDR3s include the opening cysteine and the closing phenylalanine or tryptophan. A D gene is named only where the DNA matches it firmly. Clone size is not always given. Where it is, it says once, few, many or a class for expanded clones.

j_call: TRBJ2-1; d_call: -; clone_size: few; v_call: TRBV6-5; cdr3_nt: TGTGCCAGCAGTTCTACTTACAATGAGCAGTTCTTC; cdr3_aa: CASSSTYNEQFF
j_call: TRBJ2-5; d_call: -; clone_size: -; v_call: TRBV29-1; cdr3_nt: TGCAGCGTTGACAGGGGAAAGGAGACCCAGTACTTC; cdr3_aa: CSVDRGKETQYF
j_call: TRBJ2-7; d_call: -; clone_size: -; v_call: TRBV19; cdr3_nt: TGTGCCAGTAGTGACAGCTACGAGCAGTACTTC; cdr3_aa: CASSDSYEQYF
j_call: TRBJ2-7; d_call: -; clone_size: -; v_call: TRBV6-6; cdr3_nt: TGTGCCAGCAGTGTCCGAGAGACAGATAATTACGAGCAGTACTTC; cdr3_aa: CASSVRETDNYEQYF
j_call: TRBJ1-1; d_call: -; clone_size: once; v_call: TRBV7-2; cdr3_nt: TGTGCCAGCAGCTTAGATGTAAACAGCTTGAACACTGAAGCTTTCTTT; cdr3_aa: CASSLDVNSLNTEAFF
j_call: TRBJ1-1; d_call: -; clone_size: -; v_call: TRBV7-8; cdr3_nt: TGTGCCAGCATCCCGACCCGCCAGGACACTGAAGCTTTCTTT; cdr3_aa: CASIPTRQDTEAFF
j_call: TRBJ2-7; d_call: -; clone_size: -; v_call: TRBV27; cdr3_nt: TGTGCCAGCAGTTCCGGGAAAAAATACGAGCAGTACTTC; cdr3_aa: CASSSGKKYEQYF
j_call: TRBJ2-7; d_call: -; clone_size: -; v_call: TRBV28; cdr3_nt: TGTGCCGGCAGGGCTGCAGGTAAAGGCTACGAGCAGTACTTC; cdr3_aa: CAGRAAGKGYEQYF
j_call: TRBJ2-7; d_call: TRBD2; clone_size: once; v_call: TRBV27; cdr3_nt: TGTGCCAGCAGTTTACGAGCGGGAGGATTCTTCGAGCAGTACTTC; cdr3_aa: CASSLRAGGFFEQYF
j_call: TRBJ1-2; d_call: -; clone_size: -; v_call: TRBV6-5; cdr3_nt: TGTGCCAGCAGTTTGGGCAGAAACTATGGCTACACCTTC; cdr3_aa: CASSLGRNYGYTF
j_call: TRBJ1-1; d_call: TRBD1; clone_size: -; v_call: TRBV5-8; cdr3_nt: TGTGCCAGCAGTTTCATGCCGGGACAGGGGGGAACTGAAGCTTTCTTT; cdr3_aa: CASSFMPGQGGTEAFF
j_call: TRBJ1-4; d_call: TRBD1; clone_size: -; v_call: TRBV28; cdr3_nt: TGTGCCAGCAGTTTATGGACAGGGAACGAAAAACTGTTTTTT; cdr3_aa: CASSLWTGNEKLFF
j_call: TRBJ1-6; d_call: -; clone_size: -; v_call: TRBV7-2; cdr3_nt: TGTGCCAGCAGCTTAGCTAACCGGGAACCCCTCCACTTT; cdr3_aa: CASSLANREPLHF
j_call: TRBJ1-2; d_call: -; clone_size: -; v_call: TRBV7-2; cdr3_nt: TGTGCCAGCAGCATAGACCTCTGGACAGATTATGGCTACCCCTTC; cdr3_aa: CASSIDLWTDYGYPF
j_call: TRBJ2-5; d_call: TRBD1; clone_size: -; v_call: TRBV5-1; cdr3_nt: TGCGCCAGCAGCTTGGGGCGTGAGGGACAGGGCATACGGGGAGAGACCCAGTACTTC; cdr3_aa: CASSLGREGQGIRGETQYF
j_call: TRBJ2-3; d_call: TRBD2; clone_size: -; v_call: TRBV5-1; cdr3_nt: TGCGCCAGCAACGCCGACCCTGCGGGAGGGCCGAATACGCAGTATTTT; cdr3_aa: CASNADPAGGPNTQYF
j_call: TRBJ2-7; d_call: TRBD1; clone_size: -; v_call: TRBV4-2; cdr3_nt: TGTGCCAGCAGCCAAGAAGGACCGGGACAGGGGGGGAGCGAGCAGTACTTC; cdr3_aa: CASSQEGPGQGGSEQYF
j_call: TRBJ2-7; d_call: TRBD1; clone_size: -; v_call: TRBV7-9; cdr3_nt: TGTTCCAGCAGATCCTCCCCGGGACAGGTTGGGTGGCAGTACTTC; cdr3_aa: CSSRSSPGQVGWQYF
j_call: TRBJ1-4; d_call: -; clone_size: few; v_call: TRBV25-1; cdr3_nt: TGTGCCAGCAGTGATTCGGGGATCCATGAAAAACTGTTTTTT; cdr3_aa: CASSDSGIHEKLFF
j_call: TRBJ2-2; d_call: TRBD2; clone_size: -; v_call: TRBV4-1; cdr3_nt: TGCGCCAGCAGCCTAACACGGACTAGCGGGAGACCCGGGGAGCTGTTTTTT; cdr3_aa: CASSLTRTSGRPGELFF